These T cell receptor beta chains were read from a single sample in a study of blood T cell repertoires in COVID-19. The data were produced by immunoSEQ multiplex PCR, yet TCRdb's version contains in-frame clones alone and is incomplete. The data show 290,000 or so clones, roughly 89% seen once. Sequencing was carried out using PBMCs or T cells enriched from blood (not recorded which). Source of these receptors: a woman younger than 30 with acute COVID-19. Each CDR3 is given with its conserved first and last residue. The D gene is left open where the match is weak. For some rows the clone size is stated as once, few or many, or as a class when expanded; others skip it.

abundance	j_gene	len	v_gene	d_gene	CDR3aa	CDR3nt
few	TRBJ1-1	12	TRBV12-3/TRBV12-4	TRBD1	CASSEQGAEAFF	TGTGCCAGCAGTGAACAGGGGGCTGAAGCTTTCTTT
.	TRBJ2-1	16	TRBV2	.	CASSVNYRRAADEQFF	TGTGCCAGCAGTGTCAACTACAGGAGGGCAGCCGATGAGCAGTTCTTC
.	TRBJ2-4	14	TRBV3-1/TRBV3-2	.	CASSLPTAGNIQYF	TGTGCCAGCAGCCTCCCGACCGCAGGGAACATTCAGTACTTC
.	TRBJ2-3	13	TRBV27	.	CASTRGRTDTQYF	TGTGCCAGCACCCGAGGGCGCACAGATACGCAGTATTTT
.	TRBJ1-2	15	TRBV6-5	.	CASSYSVGAGYGYTF	TGTGCCAGCAGTTACTCTGTGGGAGCAGGCTATGGCTACACCTTC
.	TRBJ1-5	16	TRBV10-3	TRBD1	CAISEFGQGSNQPQHF	TGTGCCATCAGTGAGTTCGGACAGGGTAGCAATCAGCCCCAGCATTTT
.	TRBJ2-6	13	TRBV12-3/TRBV12-4	TRBD1	CAGTGAGANVLTF	TGTGCCGGGACAGGTGCTGGGGCCAACGTCCTGACTTTC
.	TRBJ2-7	14	TRBV9	TRBD2	CASSVGPGLLEQYF	TGTGCCAGCAGCGTGGGGCCGGGACTACTCGAGCAGTACTTC
.	TRBJ2-2	14	TRBV5-5	.	CASSLAWPYGELFF	TGTGCCAGCAGCTTGGCCTGGCCGTACGGGGAGCTGTTTTTT
.	TRBJ2-3	17	TRBV28	TRBD2	CASSPGGLAGATDTQYF	TGTGCCAGCAGTCCCGGGGGACTAGCGGGAGCCACAGATACGCAGTATTTT
.	TRBJ2-2	17	TRBV7-2	.	CASSPARGSLSTGELFF	TGTGCCAGCAGCCCCGCTCGGGGGTCCCTTTCCACCGGGGAGCTGTTTTTT